These 12 T cell receptor beta chains share one sample of origin, sequenced in a study of regulatory T cells in long-lasting Graves disease. Time point specified: newly diagnosed GD, antithyroid drugs for less than 3 months. From PBMCs, RNA was extracted and then used to make the TCR library. CDR3 regions were amplified by Arm-PCR using iRepertoire HTBI primers to build TCR beta libraries. In TCRdb, the multiplex PCR reads were re-called with MiXCR into one record per CDR3 protein. Found here are 530,000 or so distinct CDR3 sequences, about 15% of them singletons; the top ten hold about 12%. These sequences were also reported in another study, on T cells in Graves' hyperthyroidism and ophthalmopathy.

The sequences come from peripheral blood mononuclear cells (PBMCs), collected at new diagnosis, from a patient treated with antithyroid drugs. These receptors were taken from a man aged 18 to 30 with Graves disease.

There are many counts of this clonotype. The CDR3 region is CASSLEGYAAEAFF. The DNA of the CDR3 is TGTGCCAGCAGCTTAGAAGGTTACGCTGCTGAAGCTTTCTTT. The chain uses TRBV11-1 and TRBJ1-1; no firm D call. Germline CDR1 reads SGHAT; CDR2 reads FQDESV (reference sequence). Trimming took off 1 base at V and 6 bases at J, with 12 bases between the two ends. CDR3 length: 14 amino acids. The full variable domain, its missing parts supplied by reference TRBV11-1 and TRBJ1-1, is EAEVAQSPRYKITEKSQAVAFWCDPISGHATLYWYRQILGQGPELLVQFQDESVVDDSQLPKDRFSAERLKGVDSTLKIQPAELGDSAMYLCASSLEGYAAEAFFGQGTRLTVV.

The J gene is TRBJ2-3, the V gene TRBV20-1, with no clear D. CDR1 and CDR2 from the germline V gene are DFQATT and SNEGSKA (reference sequence). V shed 7 bases and J shed 3 bases, with 5 bases lying between them. The length of the CDR3 is 10 residues. Here the CDR3 reads CSVETDTQYF. The CDR3 DNA sequence: TGCAGTGTAGAGACAGATACGCAGTATTTT.

There are many counts of this clonotype. V and J are TRBV28 and TRBJ2-5, with D possibly TRBD1 on 6 matching bases. CDR3 length equals 14 residues. Per germline, CDR1 MDHEN and CDR2 SYDVKM. V lost 6 bases and J 2 bases, leaving 13 bases between the germline ends. The CDR3 loop is CASRPYREQETQYF. DNA for the CDR3: TGTGCCAGCAGACCCTACAGGGAGCAAGAGACCCAGTACTTC.

V usage is TRBV18 and J usage is TRBJ1-2; perhaps TRBD1 as D (5 bases). Germline V gene sequence: CDR1 KGHSH, CDR2 LQKENI. The CDR3 spans 15 residues. Trimming stripped 3 bases from V and 5 bases from J, with 16 bases between. For the CDR3, the DNA is TGTGCCAGCTCACCCACCGGGACGAAGTTATATGGCTACACCTTC. Amino acid sequence: CASSPTGTKLYGYTF.

The table lists this clonotype with many counts. This sequence joins TRBV28 and TRBJ2-3; no reliable D call. The CDR3 spans 16 residues. Per germline, CDR1 MDHEN and CDR2 SYDVKM. The V and J ends lost 2 bases and 4 bases respectively, with 16 bases between them. The CDR3 bases are TGTGCCAGCAGTTTAAGTGGCGGAGTTGAGGCAGATACGCAGTATTTT. Translating gives CASSLSGGVEADTQYF.

This clonotype was seen a handful of times. The chain has TRBV20-1 and TRBJ2-7; D call uncertain. The CDR3 has 13 residues. Germline assignment: CDR1 DFQATT and CDR2 SNEGSKA (reference sequence). Trimming left V 2 bases short and J 1 base short, with 9 bases between. As DNA, the CDR3 is TGCAGTGCTAGAAGTCCAGTTTCCTACGAGCAGTACTTC. Encoded protein: CSARSPVSYEQYF.

In this sample, this clonotype turned up many times. The chain combines TRBV20-1 with TRBJ2-7; D gene uncertain. The CDR3 sequence is 13 residues long. Germline loops: CDR1 DFQATT, CDR2 SNEGSKA (reference sequence). The V end was cut by 5 bases, the J end by 3 bases, with 14 bases between. The DNA for the CDR3 is TGCAGTGCTCCCGCAGCGCCAATCTACGAGCAGTACTTC. This sequence encodes CSAPAAPIYEQYF.

The chain is built from TRBV3-1 and TRBJ2-7; possible D gene TRBD2, 5 bases. CDR1 is LGHDT, CDR2 YNNKEL, per germline (reference sequence). The CDR3 is 15 residues long. The ends were cut back, 4 bases at V and 5 bases at J, with 18 bases in the middle. The CDR3 sequence is CASSPRRAESHEQYF. The DNA for the CDR3 is TGTGCCAGCAGCCCCCGGCGGGCAGAGAGCCACGAGCAGTACTTC.

This CDR3 reads CASRSRQGAIGNTEAFF. The CDR3 DNA follows: TGTGCCAGCAGGAGTCGACAGGGGGCTATCGGGAACACTGAAGCTTTCTTT. The V and J genes are TRBV5-5 and TRBJ1-1, with 10 bases fitting TRBD1. The length of the CDR3 is 17 residues. The V segment lost 5 bases and the J segment 1 base; nucleotides outside the gene matches: 11. The germline V gene encodes CDR1 SGHKS and CDR2 YYEKEE (reference sequence).

This clonotype has ten or more counts. This chain links TRBV7-9 with TRBJ2-7, with 9 bases fitting TRBD2. Germline CDR1 SEHNR, CDR2 FQNEAQ (reference sequence). The J segment lost 4 bases and the V segment lost 2 bases, leaving 12 bases of the junction unmatched. The CDR3 has 17 residues. The DNA of the CDR3 is TGTGCCAGCAGCTTACCCGTTTCGGTTAGCGGGAGTTACGAGCAGTACTTC. This sequence encodes CASSLPVSVSGSYEQYF. Drawing the rest from reference TRBV7-9 and TRBJ2-7, the complete variable domain is DTGVSQNPRHKITKRGQNVTFRCDPISEHNRLYWYRQTLGQGPEFLTYFQNEAQLEKSRLLSDRFSAERPKGSFSTLEIQRTEQGDSAMYLCASSLPVSVSGSYEQYFGPGTRLTVT.

V gene TRBV18 combines with J gene TRBJ2-1; D gene unclear. The V and J ends lost 0 bases and 3 bases respectively, with 12 bases between them. CDR3 length: 16 residues. In germline, CDR1 is KGHSH, CDR2 LQKENI. CDR3 sequence: CASSPPSLGFYNEQFF. The CDR3 DNA follows: TGTGCCAGCTCACCACCCTCTCTGGGTTTCTACAATGAGCAGTTCTTC.

This clonotype was found many times. This CDR3 reads CASSLGGQGSTDTQYF. DNA for the CDR3: TGTGCCAGCAGCTTAGGAGGACAGGGAAGCACAGATACGCAGTATTTT. The chain carries TRBV11-1 and TRBJ2-3; 8 bases fit TRBD1. J gave up 0 bases and V 1 base, and 3 bases lay outside the gene matches. Looked up from germline, CDR1 is SGHAT and CDR2 is FQDESV (reference sequence). The CDR3 is 16 residues long.